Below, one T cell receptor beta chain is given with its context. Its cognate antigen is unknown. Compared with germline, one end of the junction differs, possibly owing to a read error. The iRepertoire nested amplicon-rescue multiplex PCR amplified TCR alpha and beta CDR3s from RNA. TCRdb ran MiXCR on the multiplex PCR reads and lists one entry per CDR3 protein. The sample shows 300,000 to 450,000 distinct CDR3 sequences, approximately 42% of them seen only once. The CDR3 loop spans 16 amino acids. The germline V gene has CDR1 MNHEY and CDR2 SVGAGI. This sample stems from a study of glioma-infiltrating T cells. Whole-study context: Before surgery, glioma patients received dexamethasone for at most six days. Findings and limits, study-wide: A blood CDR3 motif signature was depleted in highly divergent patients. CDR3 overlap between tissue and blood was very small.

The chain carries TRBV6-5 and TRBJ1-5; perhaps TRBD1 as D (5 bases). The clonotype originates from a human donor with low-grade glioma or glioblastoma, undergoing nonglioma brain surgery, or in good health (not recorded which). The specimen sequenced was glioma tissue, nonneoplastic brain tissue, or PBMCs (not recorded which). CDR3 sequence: CVSSYPGAKGNQPQHF. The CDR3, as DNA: TGTGTCAGCAGTTACCCCGGAGCAAAGGGGAATCAGCCCCAGCATTTT.